This T cell receptor beta chain comes out of a study of control samples from healthy donors and cancer patients. Deletions cut 4 bases from V and 5 bases from J, with 12 bases between. This CDR3 region has 13 residues. CDR1 is SGDLS, CDR2 YYNGEE, per germline. Profiling relied on immunoSEQ multiplex PCR, and the TCRdb table lists in-frame clones only, not all of them. Altogether some 73,000 clones are present, around 94% being singletons, with the ten largest covering 6.2%. The TCR sequence derives from a woman in her thirties or forties in good health. This chain uses TRBV9 with TRBJ1-1, with D possibly TRBD1 on 5 matching bases. Sequencing was performed on blood. The CDR3 DNA is TGTGCCAGCAGCTCCCTTTGGGGGACTGAAGCTTTCTTT. It encodes CASSSLWGTEAFF.